This TCR beta chain was sequenced for a study of shared clonotypes between healthy human individuals. Donors had no recently reported acute infections or vaccinations and were HIV-negative. Naive CD4+ cells were CD45RA-selected; the remaining cells were memory. Samples underwent the assay at deep level. As originally analysed: As immunoSEQ supplied junction-only sequences (without quality scores), filtering differed. Method: immunoSEQ multiplex PCR; TCRdb's copy keeps in-frame clones and lacks some. The DNA gave D and trimming, while V, J and clone size come from that table. The sample consists of approximately 2.5 million clones, 93% of them appearing once. In germline, CDR1 is MNHEY, CDR2 SMNVEV (reference sequence). Trimming left V 8 bases short and J 1 base short, with 15 bases between. This CDR3 is 16 amino acids long.

This TCR derives from a man younger than 30 in good health. Some clones in this sample may be carry-over from other donors' samples. The V call is TRBV27, the J call TRBJ2-6; possible D gene TRBD1, 5 bases. Input material: naive CD4+ T cells from PBMCs. Stated subset: CD45RA+ positively selected. The CDR3 protein is CASRVGPRSGANVLTF. DNA of the CDR3: TGTGCCAGCCGGGTGGGGCCAAGGTCTGGGGCCAACGTCCTGACTTTC.